This T cell receptor (beta chain) was identified during a study of blood T cell repertoires in COVID-19. Study overall: Samples of COVID-19 (acute and convalescent) were obtained from the United States, Italy and Spain. T cells, B-cell-depleted T cells, or PBMCs provided the cDNA or gDNA that served as material.

Germline CDR1 MDHEN, CDR2 SYDVKM. V lost 6 bases and J lost 4; bases outside the gene matches: 9. The CDR3 totals 15 residues. Seattle's enrolled individuals joined amid active infection and were then monitored longitudinally. Under the authors' procedure: For nucleated cells, counts were estimated from reference gene primer amplification. The assay was immunoSEQ multiplex PCR, and TCRdb's table has in-frame clones only and misses some. The V and J calls and clone size come from that table; D and trimming were worked out from the DNA. The sample records roughly 240,000 clones, roughly 83% being singletons.

The sequenced sample was peripheral blood. The TCR sequence derives from a woman older than 75 with COVID-19, enrolled during active disease. The gene calls are TRBV28 and TRBJ1-1; 9 positions match TRBD1. The CDR3 spells CASSPGDREGTEAFF. The CDR3 DNA reads as TGTGCCAGCAGCCCCGGGGACAGGGAGGGCACTGAAGCTTTCTTT.